The 3 T cell receptor beta chains listed next were all sequenced from one sample in a study of T cell responses to AZD1222 COVID-19 vaccine. TCRdb keeps only in-frame clones here, not all; method: immunoSEQ multiplex PCR. The data show some 160,000 clones, around 90% seen once. Here the sequenced sample was peripheral blood, taken on day 0 of AZD1222 vaccination. These receptors were obtained from an adult in good health.

This rearrangement joins TRBV30 to TRBJ2-1; D gene ambiguous. V lost 2 bases to trimming and J lost 8 bases, with 7 bases between them. The CDR3 loop spans 11 amino acids. Germline assignment: CDR1 GTSNPN and CDR2 SVGIG (reference sequence). Here the CDR3 reads CAWSSIYEQFF. CDR3 nucleotides: TGTGCCTGGAGTTCAATCTATGAGCAGTTCTTC.

The table lists this clone with a count of one. V and J are TRBV5-1 and TRBJ2-1, with D perhaps being TRBD1 or TRBD2 (6 bases each). Trimming shortened V by 1 base and J by 4 bases, and 15 bases separated the two germline ends. This CDR3 spans 16 amino acids. The germline V gene encodes CDR1 SGHRS and CDR2 YFSETQ. The CDR3 loop reads CASSLSDRGRYNEQFF. In nucleotides, the CDR3 is TGCGCCAGCAGCTTGTCTGATAGGGGGAGGTACAATGAGCAGTTCTTC.

V usage is TRBV15 and J usage is TRBJ1-4; 8 bases are a match to TRBD1. The CDR3 length is 16 residues. Germline CDR1 LNHNV, CDR2 YYDKDF (reference sequence). V shed 0 bases, J shed 5 bases, and the junction held 5 bases outside the gene matches. CDR3 sequence (DNA): TGTGCCACCAGCAGAGATTGGGGGACAGGAAATGAAAAACTGTTTTTT. It yields the protein CATSRDWGTGNEKLFF.